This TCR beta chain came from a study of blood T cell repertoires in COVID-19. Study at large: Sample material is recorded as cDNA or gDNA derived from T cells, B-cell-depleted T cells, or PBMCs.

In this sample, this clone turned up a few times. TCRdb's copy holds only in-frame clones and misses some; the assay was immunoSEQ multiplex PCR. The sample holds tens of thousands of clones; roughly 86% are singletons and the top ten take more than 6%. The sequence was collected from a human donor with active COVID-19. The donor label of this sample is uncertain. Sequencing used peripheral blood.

CDR3 residues: CAWSVPRGGVYNYGYTF. As DNA, the CDR3 is TGTGCCTGGAGTGTACCCAGGGGAGGGGTTTATAACTATGGCTACACCTTC. The chain has TRBV30 and TRBJ1-2; a weak D match, TRBD1 (6 bases). V dropped 0 bases and J dropped 1 base, with 18 bases sitting between them. CDR1 and CDR2 (germline): GTSNPN, SVGIG (reference sequence). The CDR3 extends over 17 amino acids. Together with reference TRBV30 and TRBJ1-2, the CDR3 gives the full variable domain: SQTIHQWPATLVQPVGSPLSLECTVEGTSNPNLYWYRQAAGRGLQLLFYSVGIGQISSEVPQNLSASRPQDRQFILSSKKLLLSDSGFYLCAWSVPRGGVYNYGYTFGSGTRLTVV.